This T cell receptor (beta chain) was identified during a study of beta chain features in type 1 diabetes. Study-level results: Cells with high TCR expression could be over-represented when cDNA is sequenced. Type 1 diabetes patients had moderately but significantly shorter TCRB CDR3s in all four CD4+ subsets.

The sample holds a few counts of this clone. Antigen: not known. Reverse transcription of all isolated RNA meant that expressed TCRB transcripts were sequenced. TCRdb's table, derived via immunoSEQ multiplex PCR, lists solely in-frame clones and lacks some. The table records 620,000 or so clones, less than 20% of them present only once. The sequencing sample was made of naive CD4+ T cells from blood. This receptor was identified in a young man in good health.

This CDR3 is CASSPTRIEKLFF. As DNA, the CDR3 is TGTGCCAGCTCACCGACCCGAATTGAAAAACTGTTTTTT. V gene TRBV18 combines with J gene TRBJ1-4; D unclear. Germline V CDR1 and CDR2: KGHSH, LQKENI. With 3 bases removed from V and 7 bases from J, the gap between germline ends came to 9 bases. The CDR3 sequence is 13 residues long.